This T cell receptor (beta chain) was recorded in a study of blood T cell repertoires in COVID-19. Study-level information: Sites across the United States, Italy and Spain contributed samples from acute and convalescent COVID-19.

Generated by immunoSEQ multiplex PCR, the TCRdb table keeps only in-frame clones and is missing some. The data contain nearly 300,000 clones, about 88% of them singletons. Germline V gene lookup returns CDR1 MNHEY and CDR2 SMNVEV (reference sequence). The junction had 7 bases not matched to a gene; V was cut back by 5 bases and J by 2 bases. The CDR3 covers 15 residues. Those enrolled in Seattle joined during active infection and were followed longitudinally afterward. The V and J genes are TRBV27 and TRBJ2-3; 7 bases map to TRBD1. The origin of this receptor is a human donor with COVID-19, enrolled during active disease. The donor label of this sample is uncertain. The material sequenced was peripheral blood. This CDR3 reads CASSDRAYLTDTQYF. The CDR3 DNA is TGTGCCAGCAGTGACAGGGCATATCTCACAGATACGCAGTATTTT.